This TCR beta chain came from a study of cytomegalovirus exposure and HLA in healthy donors. Concerning this clone: The antigen remains unidentified.

In the PCR, 60 Vbeta and 13 Jbeta primers were used. Authors' methods: An analysis that came later counted 70 million to 100 million unique TCR beta chains, about 10 million shared. The method was immunoSEQ multiplex PCR; TCRdb's version includes in-frame clones alone and lacks a portion of them. V and J calls and clone size come straight from that table; D and trimming were deduced from the DNA. The sample carries tens of thousands of clones, roughly 73% recorded once. Study observations and caveats: In an earlier analysis, in under 700 donors, most V segments appeared productive either ~90% or ~30% of the time. Some TCR beta chains (about 170 of them) were listed as cytomegalovirus-associated.

Source material: PBMCs. This receptor was taken from a middle-aged man in good health and CMV-seronegative.

The CDR3 reads CASSEALQGVGGYTF. The CDR3 bases are TGTGCCAGCAGTGAAGCGCTTCAGGGGGTCGGTGGCTACACCTTC. The chain couples TRBV6-1 to TRBJ1-2; 7 positions match TRBD1. This CDR3 is built from 15 residues. CDR1 is MNHNS, CDR2 SASEGT, per germline. Trimming at V came to 0 bases and at J to 7 bases, leaving 8 bases not matched to a gene.